This entry concerns a single T cell receptor (beta chain). The antigen is unknown. This sample is part of a study of beta chain features in type 1 diabetes. cDNA synthesis used the whole RNA isolate, giving expressed TCRB sequences. The table came from immunoSEQ multiplex PCR; TCRdb's copy has only in-frame clones and leaves some out. This table has about 640,000 clones, around 12% appearing once. The authors sorted CD4+ naive, central memory, regulatory and stem cell-like memory cells via CD45RO/CCR7/CD25/CD127/CD95/CD27. Notes on the study in general: Significant though moderate, a shortening of TCRB CDR3s appeared in all four CD4+ subsets of Type 1 diabetes patients.

The specimen was naive CD4+ T cells from blood. The TCR originated in a man younger than 40 with type 1 diabetes.

CDR3: CASSFKPERVRGYTF. As DNA, the CDR3 is TGTGCCAGCAGTTTCAAACCGGAGCGAGTAAGGGGCTACACCTTC. This chain joins TRBV28 and TRBJ1-2; D is undetermined. V lost 3 bases and J lost 8, with 19 bases in between. The germline V gene has CDR1 MDHEN and CDR2 SYDVKM. CDR3 length: 15 amino acids.